The present T cell receptor (beta chain) was sequenced within a study of cytotoxic CD8 clonotypes in ibrutinib-treated CLL. Study as a whole: Samples had a mean of nearly 260,000 productive templates and some 88,000 productive rearrangements.

Study-wide findings and caveats: The public clonotypes identified were infrequent and showed contraction or stability on treatment. The study found baseline clonality above age-matched healthy donors, tracking circulating CD8+ T-cell counts.

A word on this clone: Its specificity is unknown.

Sequencing used immunoSEQ multiplex PCR; TCRdb keeps in-frame clones, though not all of them. The sample gives some 290,000 clones, about 80% of which show up once; 5.5% to 8% is in the top ten. Germline CDR1 is SGHTA and CDR2 is FQGNSA. V lost 1 base, J lost 12 bases, and 13 bases lay in between. The CDR3 has 13 amino acids. The receptor was isolated from a human donor with chronic lymphocytic leukemia. The chain has TRBV7-2 and TRBJ2-1; D is possibly TRBD1 or TRBD2 (5 bases each). The sample was PBMCs, taken before ibrutinib treatment. CDR3 bases: TGTGCCAGCAGCTTAGGTCCCGGGACGCGGCAGTTCTTC. Its translation: CASSLGPGTRQFF.